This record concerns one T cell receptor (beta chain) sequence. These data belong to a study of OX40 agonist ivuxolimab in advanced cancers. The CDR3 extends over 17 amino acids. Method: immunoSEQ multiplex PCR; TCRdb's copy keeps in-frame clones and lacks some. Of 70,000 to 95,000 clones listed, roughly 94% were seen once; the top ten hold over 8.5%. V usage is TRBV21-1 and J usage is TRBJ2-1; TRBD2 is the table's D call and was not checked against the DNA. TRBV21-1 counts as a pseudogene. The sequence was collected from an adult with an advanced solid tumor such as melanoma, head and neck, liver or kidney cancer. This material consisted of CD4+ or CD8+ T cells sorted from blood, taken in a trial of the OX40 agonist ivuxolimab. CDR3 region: CASSTKELQSSYNEQFF. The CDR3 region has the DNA TGTGCCAGCAGCACAAAGGAGCTGCAAAGCTCCTACAATGAGCAGTTCTTC.